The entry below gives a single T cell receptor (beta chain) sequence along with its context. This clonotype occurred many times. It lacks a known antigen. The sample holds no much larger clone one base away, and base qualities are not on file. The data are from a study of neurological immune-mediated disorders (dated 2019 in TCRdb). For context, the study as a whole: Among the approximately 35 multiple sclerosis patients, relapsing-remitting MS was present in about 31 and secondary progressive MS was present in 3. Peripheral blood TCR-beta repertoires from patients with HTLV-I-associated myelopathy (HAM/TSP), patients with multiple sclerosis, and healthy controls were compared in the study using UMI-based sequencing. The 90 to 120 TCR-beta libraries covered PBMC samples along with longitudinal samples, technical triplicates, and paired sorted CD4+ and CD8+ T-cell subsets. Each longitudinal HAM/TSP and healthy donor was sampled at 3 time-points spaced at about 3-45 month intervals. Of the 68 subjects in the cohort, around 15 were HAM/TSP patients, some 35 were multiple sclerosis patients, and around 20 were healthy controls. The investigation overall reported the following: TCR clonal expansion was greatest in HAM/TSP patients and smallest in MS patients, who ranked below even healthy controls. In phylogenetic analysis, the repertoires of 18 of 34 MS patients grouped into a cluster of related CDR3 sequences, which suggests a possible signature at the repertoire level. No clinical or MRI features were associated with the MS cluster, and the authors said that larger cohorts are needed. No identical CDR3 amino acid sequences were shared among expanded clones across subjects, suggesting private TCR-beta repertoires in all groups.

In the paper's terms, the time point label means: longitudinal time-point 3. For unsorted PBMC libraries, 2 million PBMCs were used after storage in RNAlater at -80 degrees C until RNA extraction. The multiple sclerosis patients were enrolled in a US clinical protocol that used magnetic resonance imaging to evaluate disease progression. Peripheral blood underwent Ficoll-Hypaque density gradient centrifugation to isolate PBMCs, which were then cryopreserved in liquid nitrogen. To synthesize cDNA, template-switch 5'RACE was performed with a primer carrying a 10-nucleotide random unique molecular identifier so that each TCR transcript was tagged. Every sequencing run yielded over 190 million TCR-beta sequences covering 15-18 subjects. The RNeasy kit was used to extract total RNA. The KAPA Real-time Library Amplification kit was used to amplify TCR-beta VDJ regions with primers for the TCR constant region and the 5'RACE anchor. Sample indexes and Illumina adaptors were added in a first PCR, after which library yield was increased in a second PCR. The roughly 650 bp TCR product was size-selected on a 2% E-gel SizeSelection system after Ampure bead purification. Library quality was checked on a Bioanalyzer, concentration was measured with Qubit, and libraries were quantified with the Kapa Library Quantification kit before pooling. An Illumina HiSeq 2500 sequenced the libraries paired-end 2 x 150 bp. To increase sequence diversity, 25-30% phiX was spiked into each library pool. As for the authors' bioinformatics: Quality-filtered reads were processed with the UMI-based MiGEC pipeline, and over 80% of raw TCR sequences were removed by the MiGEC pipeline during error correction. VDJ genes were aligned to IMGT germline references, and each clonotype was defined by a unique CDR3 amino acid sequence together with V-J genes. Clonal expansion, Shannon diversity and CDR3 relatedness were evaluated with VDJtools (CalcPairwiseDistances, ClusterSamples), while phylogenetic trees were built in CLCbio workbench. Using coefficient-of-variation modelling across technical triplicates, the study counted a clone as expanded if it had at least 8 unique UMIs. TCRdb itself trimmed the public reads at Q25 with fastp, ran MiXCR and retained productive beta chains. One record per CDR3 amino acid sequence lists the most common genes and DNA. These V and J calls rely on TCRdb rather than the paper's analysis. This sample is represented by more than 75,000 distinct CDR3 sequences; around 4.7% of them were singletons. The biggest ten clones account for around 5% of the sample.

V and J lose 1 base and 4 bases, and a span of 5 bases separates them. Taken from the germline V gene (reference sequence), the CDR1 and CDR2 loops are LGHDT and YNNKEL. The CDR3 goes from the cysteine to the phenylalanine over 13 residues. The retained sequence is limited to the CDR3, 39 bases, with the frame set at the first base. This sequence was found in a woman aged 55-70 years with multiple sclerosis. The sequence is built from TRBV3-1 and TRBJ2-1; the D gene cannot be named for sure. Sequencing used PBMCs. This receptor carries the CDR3 CASSQGWYNEQFF. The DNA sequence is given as TGTGCCAGCAGCCAAGGCTGGTACAATGAGCAGTTCTTC.